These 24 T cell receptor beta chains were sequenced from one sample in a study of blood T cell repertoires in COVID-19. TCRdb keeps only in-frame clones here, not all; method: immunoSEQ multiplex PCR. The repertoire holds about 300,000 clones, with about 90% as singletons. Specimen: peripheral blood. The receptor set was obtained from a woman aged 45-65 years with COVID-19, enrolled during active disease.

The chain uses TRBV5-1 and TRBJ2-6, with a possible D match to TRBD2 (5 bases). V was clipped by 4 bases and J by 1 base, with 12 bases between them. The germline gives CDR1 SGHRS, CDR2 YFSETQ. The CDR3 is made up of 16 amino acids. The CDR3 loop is CASSTPRGSGANVLTF. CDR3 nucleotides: TGCGCCAGCAGCACCCCCCGCGGGTCTGGGGCCAACGTCCTGACTTTC.

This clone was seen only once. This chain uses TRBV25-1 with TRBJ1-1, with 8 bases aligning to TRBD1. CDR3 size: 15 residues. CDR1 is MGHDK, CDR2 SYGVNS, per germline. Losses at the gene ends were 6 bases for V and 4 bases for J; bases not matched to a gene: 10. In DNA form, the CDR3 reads TGTGCCAGCAGCTCGGACAGGGTAAGAGGCACTGAAGCTTTCTTT. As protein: CASSSDRVRGTEAFF.

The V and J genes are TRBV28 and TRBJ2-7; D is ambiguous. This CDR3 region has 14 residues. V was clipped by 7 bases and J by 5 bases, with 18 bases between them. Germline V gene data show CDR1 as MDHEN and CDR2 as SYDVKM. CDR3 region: CASNREAGTHEQYF. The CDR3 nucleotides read TGTGCCAGCAATCGCGAGGCTGGTACCCACGAGCAGTACTTC. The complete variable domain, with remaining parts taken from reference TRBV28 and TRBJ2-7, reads DVKVTQSSRYLVKRTGEKVFLECVQDMDHENMFWYRQDPGLGLRLIYFSYDVKMKEKGDIPEGYSVSREKKERFSLILESASTNQTSMYLCASNREAGTHEQYFGPGTRLTVT.

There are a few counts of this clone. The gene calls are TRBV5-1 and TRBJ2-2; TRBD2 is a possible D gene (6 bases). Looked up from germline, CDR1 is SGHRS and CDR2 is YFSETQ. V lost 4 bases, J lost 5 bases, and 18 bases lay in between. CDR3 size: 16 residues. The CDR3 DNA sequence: TGCGCCAGCAGCCCCTCCTGGGAGGTTGGGACCGGGGAGCTGTTTTTT. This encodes CASSPSWEVGTGELFF.

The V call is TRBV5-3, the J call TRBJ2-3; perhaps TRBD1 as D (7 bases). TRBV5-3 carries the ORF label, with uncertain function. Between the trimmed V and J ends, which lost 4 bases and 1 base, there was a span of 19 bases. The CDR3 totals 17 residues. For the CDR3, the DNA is TGTGCCAGAAGCACGGACAGGTCCGGAGGGGGCACAGATACGCAGTATTTT. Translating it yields CARSTDRSGGGTDTQYF.

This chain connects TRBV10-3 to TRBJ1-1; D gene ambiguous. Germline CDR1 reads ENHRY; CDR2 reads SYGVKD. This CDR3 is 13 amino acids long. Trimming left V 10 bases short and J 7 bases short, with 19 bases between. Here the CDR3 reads CATRRALGREAFF. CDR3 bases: TGTGCCACGAGGAGGGCCTTAGGCCGTGAAGCTTTCTTT.

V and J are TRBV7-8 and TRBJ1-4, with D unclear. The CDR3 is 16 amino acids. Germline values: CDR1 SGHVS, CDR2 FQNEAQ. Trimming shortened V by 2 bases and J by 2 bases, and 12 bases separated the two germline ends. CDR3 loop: CASSLPASGTNEKLFF. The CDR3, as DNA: TGTGCCAGCAGCTTACCGGCCTCCGGGACTAATGAAAAACTGTTTTTT. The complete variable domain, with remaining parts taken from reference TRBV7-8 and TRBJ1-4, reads GAGVSQSPRYKVAKRGQDVALRCDPISGHVSLFWYQQALGQGPEFLTYFQNEAQLDKSGLPSDRFFAERPEGSVSTLKIQRTQQEDSAVYLCASSLPASGTNEKLFFGSGTQLSVL.

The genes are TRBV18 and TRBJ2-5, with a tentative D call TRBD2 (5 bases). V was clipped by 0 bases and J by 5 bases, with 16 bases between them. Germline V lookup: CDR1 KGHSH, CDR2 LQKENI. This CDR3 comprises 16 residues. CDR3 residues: CASSPPTTRSGETQYF. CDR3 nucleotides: TGTGCCAGCTCACCACCAACAACACGCTCGGGGGAGACCCAGTACTTC.

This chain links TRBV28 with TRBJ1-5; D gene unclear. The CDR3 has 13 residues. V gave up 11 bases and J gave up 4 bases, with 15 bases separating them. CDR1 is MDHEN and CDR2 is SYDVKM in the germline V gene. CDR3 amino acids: CAGSEPSNQPQHF. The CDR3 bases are TGTGCCGGATCCGAACCTAGTAATCAGCCCCAGCATTTT. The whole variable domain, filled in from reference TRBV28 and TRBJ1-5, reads DVKVTQSSRYLVKRTGEKVFLECVQDMDHENMFWYRQDPGLGLRLIYFSYDVKMKEKGDIPEGYSVSREKKERFSLILESASTNQTSMYLCAGSEPSNQPQHFGDGTRLSIL.

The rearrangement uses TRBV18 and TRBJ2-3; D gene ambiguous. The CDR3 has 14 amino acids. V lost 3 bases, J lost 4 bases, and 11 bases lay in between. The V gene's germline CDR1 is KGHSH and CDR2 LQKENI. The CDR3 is CASSPNFGADTQYF. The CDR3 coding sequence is TGTGCCAGCTCACCGAATTTTGGAGCAGATACGCAGTATTTT. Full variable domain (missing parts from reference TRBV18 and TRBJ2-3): NAGVMQNPRHLVRRRGQEARLRCSPMKGHSHVYWYRQLPEEGLKFMVYLQKENIIDESGMPKERFSAEFPKEGPSILRIQQVVRGDSAAYFCASSPNFGADTQYFGPGTRLTVL.

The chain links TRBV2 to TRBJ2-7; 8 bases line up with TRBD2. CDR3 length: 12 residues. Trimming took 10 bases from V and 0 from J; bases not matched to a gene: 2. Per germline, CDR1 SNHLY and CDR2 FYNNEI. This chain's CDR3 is CATSGSSYEQYF. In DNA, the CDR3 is TGTGCCACAAGCGGGAGCTCCTACGAGCAGTACTTC.

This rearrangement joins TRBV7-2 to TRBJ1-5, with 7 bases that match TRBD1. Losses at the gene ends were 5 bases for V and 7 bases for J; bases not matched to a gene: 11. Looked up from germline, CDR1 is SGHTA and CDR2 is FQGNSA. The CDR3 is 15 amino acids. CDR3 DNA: TGTGCCAGCAGCCAAAGCGACAGGGTATTCCAGCCCCAGCATTTT. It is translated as CASSQSDRVFQPQHF. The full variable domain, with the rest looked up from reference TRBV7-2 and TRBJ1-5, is GAGVSQSPSNKVTEKGKDVELRCDPISGHTALYWYRQSLGQGLEFLIYFQGNSAPDKSGLPSDRFSAERTGGSVSTLTIQRTQQEDSAVYLCASSQSDRVFQPQHFGDGTRLSIL.

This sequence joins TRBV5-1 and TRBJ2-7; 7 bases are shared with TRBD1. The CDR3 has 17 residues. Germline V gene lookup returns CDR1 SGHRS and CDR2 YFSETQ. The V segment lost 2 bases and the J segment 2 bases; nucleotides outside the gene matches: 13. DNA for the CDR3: TGCGCCAGCAGCTTACTACGGACAGGACCTAGAGCCTACGAGCAGTACTTC. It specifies CASSLLRTGPRAYEQYF.

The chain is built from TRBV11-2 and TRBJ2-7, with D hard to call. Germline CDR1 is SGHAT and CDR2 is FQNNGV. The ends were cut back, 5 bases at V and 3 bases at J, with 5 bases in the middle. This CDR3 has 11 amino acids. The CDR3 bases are TGTGCCAGCAGCCCCCACTACGAGCAGTACTTC. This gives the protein CASSPHYEQYF. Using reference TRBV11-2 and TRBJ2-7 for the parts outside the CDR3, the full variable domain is EAGVAQSPRYKIIEKRQSVAFWCNPISGHATLYWYQQILGQGPKLLIQFQNNGVVDDSQLPKDRFSAERLKGVDSTLKIQPAKLEDSAVYLCASSPHYEQYFGPGTRLTVT.

This CDR3 is CATDLGRQVFF. CDR3 coding DNA: TGTGCCACCGACTTAGGGAGACAAGTGTTTTTT. The genes are TRBV7-9 and TRBJ1-4; D remains ambiguous. V dropped 10 bases and J dropped 15 bases, with 18 bases sitting between them. The CDR3 contains 11 residues. Per germline, CDR1 SEHNR and CDR2 FQNEAQ (reference sequence).

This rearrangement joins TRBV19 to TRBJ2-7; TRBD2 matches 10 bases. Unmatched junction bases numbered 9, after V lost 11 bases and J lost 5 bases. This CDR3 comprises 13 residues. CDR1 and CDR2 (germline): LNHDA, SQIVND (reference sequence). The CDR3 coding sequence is TGTGCCGGCACGACTAGCGGGTCTCACGAGCAGTACTTC. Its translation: CAGTTSGSHEQYF.

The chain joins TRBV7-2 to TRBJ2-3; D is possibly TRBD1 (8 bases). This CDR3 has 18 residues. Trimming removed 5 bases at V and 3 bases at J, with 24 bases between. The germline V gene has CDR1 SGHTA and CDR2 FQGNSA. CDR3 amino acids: CASSLNRGYSGITDTQYF. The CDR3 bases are TGTGCCAGCAGCCTTAACAGGGGGTACAGCGGGATTACAGATACGCAGTATTTT.

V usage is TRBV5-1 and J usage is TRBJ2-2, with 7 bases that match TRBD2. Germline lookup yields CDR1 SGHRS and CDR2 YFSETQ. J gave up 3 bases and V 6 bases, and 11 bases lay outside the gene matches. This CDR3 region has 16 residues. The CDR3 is CASTQLWEGDTGELFF. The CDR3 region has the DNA TGCGCCAGCACCCAACTATGGGAGGGAGACACCGGGGAGCTGTTTTTT.

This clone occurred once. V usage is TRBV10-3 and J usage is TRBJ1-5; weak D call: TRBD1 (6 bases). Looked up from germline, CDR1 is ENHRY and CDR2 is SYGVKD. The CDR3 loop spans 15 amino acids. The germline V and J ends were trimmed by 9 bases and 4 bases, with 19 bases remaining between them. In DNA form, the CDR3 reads TGTGCCATTAAGGAGGCAGGGGTAGCAAATCAGCCCCAGCATTTT. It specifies CAIKEAGVANQPQHF.

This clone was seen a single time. The CDR3, as DNA: TGTGCCAGCAGCTTAGTCGGGGTCGTAGGGGGTGAGCAGTTCTTC. Its translation: CASSLVGVVGGEQFF. This chain connects TRBV11-2 to TRBJ2-1; D might be TRBD1 (6 bases). Germline V gene data show CDR1 as SGHAT and CDR2 as FQNNGV. V gave up 1 base and J gave up 9 bases, with 16 bases separating them. CDR3 length: 15 amino acids. Supplemented by reference TRBV11-2 and TRBJ2-1, the full variable domain reads EAGVAQSPRYKIIEKRQSVAFWCNPISGHATLYWYQQILGQGPKLLIQFQNNGVVDDSQLPKDRFSAERLKGVDSTLKIQPAKLEDSAVYLCASSLVGVVGGEQFFGPGTRLTVL.

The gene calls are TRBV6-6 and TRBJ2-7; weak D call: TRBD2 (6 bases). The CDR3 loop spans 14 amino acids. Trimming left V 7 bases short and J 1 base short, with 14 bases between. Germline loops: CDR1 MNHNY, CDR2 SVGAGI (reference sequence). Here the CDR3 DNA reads TGTGCCAGCACGGATGCGGGACTTTCCTACGAGCAGTACTTC. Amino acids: CASTDAGLSYEQYF.

As DNA, the CDR3 is TGTGCCAGCAGCCCCCACCGGACAGGCAGGCGGGTAGGGGAGACCGGGGAGCTGTTTTTT. Translated: CASSPHRTGRRVGETGELFF. This chain joins TRBV11-3 and TRBJ2-2; 7 bases match TRBD1. Trimming removed 5 bases from V and 5 bases from J; junction bases left unmatched: 23. The CDR3 has 20 residues. CDR1 SGHNT and CDR2 YENEEA come from the germline V gene. Combining the CDR3 with reference TRBV11-3 and TRBJ2-2 gives the whole variable domain EAGVVQSPRYKIIEKKQPVAFWCNPISGHNTLYWYLQNLGQGPELLIRYENEEAVDDSQLPKDRFSAERLKGVDSTLKIQPAELGDSAVYLCASSPHRTGRRVGETGELFFGEGSRLTVL.

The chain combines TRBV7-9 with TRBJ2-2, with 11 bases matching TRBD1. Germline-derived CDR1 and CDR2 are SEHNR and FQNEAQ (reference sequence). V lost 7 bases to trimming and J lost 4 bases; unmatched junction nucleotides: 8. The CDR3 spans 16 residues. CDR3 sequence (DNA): TGTGCCAGCAACAATTGGACAGGGGGCATCACCGGGGAGCTGTTTTTT. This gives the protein CASNNWTGGITGELFF. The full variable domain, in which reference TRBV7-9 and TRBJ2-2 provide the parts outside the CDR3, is DTGVSQNPRHKITKRGQNVTFRCDPISEHNRLYWYRQTLGQGPEFLTYFQNEAQLEKSRLLSDRFSAERPKGSFSTLEIQRTEQGDSAMYLCASNNWTGGITGELFFGEGSRLTVL.

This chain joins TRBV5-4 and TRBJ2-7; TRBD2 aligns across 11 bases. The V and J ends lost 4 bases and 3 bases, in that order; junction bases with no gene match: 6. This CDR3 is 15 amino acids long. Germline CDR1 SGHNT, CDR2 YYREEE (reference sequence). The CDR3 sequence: CASSGLGTSGYEQYF. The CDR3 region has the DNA TGTGCCAGCAGCGGACTGGGGACTAGCGGCTACGAGCAGTACTTC.